These 13 T cell receptor beta chains came from one sample sequenced in a study of CD8 T cells in ankylosing spondylitis. TCRdb reprocessed the 5' RACE reads with MiXCR, giving one entry per CDR3 protein. The sample consists of 250,000 to 300,000 distinct CDR3 sequences, 15% to 20% of them appearing once. Sequenced input: blood, either unsorted or a sorted T cell fraction (not recorded which). The origin of the receptors is a male donor with ankylosing spondylitis or in good health (not recorded which).

The CDR3 coding sequence is TGTGCCAGCAGTTCACCCGGGGCAACGGCTTATAATTCACCCCTCCACTTT. Protein product: CASSSPGATAYNSPLHF. The V and J genes are TRBV12-3 or TRBV12-4 and TRBJ1-6; the D gene is possibly TRBD1 (5 bases). The CDR3 covers 17 residues. V was clipped by 4 bases and J by 4 bases, with 17 bases between them.

The chain links TRBV7-9 to TRBJ2-7, with 12 positions matching TRBD2. Trimming at V came to 5 bases and at J to 3 bases, leaving 5 bases not matched to a gene. CDR3 length equals 15 residues. The germline V gene has CDR1 SEHNR and CDR2 FQNEAQ (reference sequence). Here the CDR3 reads CASSQMTSGSYEQYF. CDR3 bases: TGTGCCAGCAGCCAAATGACTAGCGGGAGCTACGAGCAGTACTTC.

This clonotype has a handful of counts. CDR3 in DNA: TGTGCCAGCAGTGATGTTTCGGAGACTCCTTTCCCTTGGCAGTTCTTC. It yields the protein CASSDVSETPFPWQFF. The rearrangement uses TRBV6-1 and TRBJ2-1; no reliable D call. CDR1 is MNHNS and CDR2 is SASEGT in the germline V gene. The ends were cut back, 3 bases at V and 12 bases at J, with 24 bases in the middle. The CDR3 is 16 amino acids.

This chain joins TRBV7-6 and TRBJ1-2, with unresolved D. Per the germline V gene, CDR1 is SGHVS and CDR2 is FNYEAQ. The CDR3 covers 13 residues. V was clipped by 5 bases and J by 8 bases, with 15 bases between them. The CDR3 DNA follows: TGTGCCAGCAGCCCATGGGCAGTCCACGGCTACACCTTC. Translating it yields CASSPWAVHGYTF. The full variable domain, completed using reference TRBV7-6 and TRBJ1-2, is GAGVSQSPRYKVTKRGQDVALRCDPISGHVSLYWYRQALGQGPEFLTYFNYEAQQDKSGLPNDRFSAERPEGSISTLTIQRTEQRDSAMYRCASSPWAVHGYTFGSGTRLTVV.

The chain is built from TRBV9 and TRBJ2-7, with D perhaps being TRBD1 or TRBD2 (5 bases each). Germline-derived CDR1 and CDR2 are SGDLS and YYNGEE. This CDR3 region has 12 residues. With 3 bases removed from V and 5 bases from J, the gap between germline ends came to 9 bases. CDR3 bases: TGTGCCAGCAGCGGAGGGGCTAACGAGCAGTACTTC. This sequence encodes CASSGGANEQYF.

There are a few counts of this clonotype. This chain uses TRBV20-1 with TRBJ2-1; 12 nucleotides align to TRBD2. CDR1 DFQATT and CDR2 SNEGSKA come from the germline V gene (reference sequence). The ends lost 3 bases at V and 2 bases at J; junction bases unmatched: 5. The CDR3 runs to 16 residues. The DNA of the CDR3 is TGCAGTGCTAGTGACCTAGCGGGAGGGCCCTACAATGAGCAGTTCTTC. The encoded protein is CSASDLAGGPYNEQFF.

This clonotype was observed a handful of times. The V and J genes are TRBV29-1 and TRBJ2-7, with 10 nucleotides matching TRBD2. The length of the CDR3 is 15 residues. CDR1 is SQVTM, CDR2 ANQGSEA, per germline. Trimming removed 1 base from V and 2 bases from J; junction bases left unmatched: 5. The CDR3 DNA follows: TGCAGCGTTGAAGGGCTAGCGGGAGATCCCTACGAGCAGTACTTC. Amino acids: CSVEGLAGDPYEQYF.

The table lists this clonotype with many counts. V gene TRBV12-3 or TRBV12-4 combines with J gene TRBJ2-7; 8 bases line up with TRBD1. The CDR3 covers 14 residues. J was trimmed by 4 bases and V by 5 bases; bases with no gene match: 7. CDR3 region: CASSPTGGIYEQYF. In DNA form, the CDR3 reads TGTGCCAGCAGTCCAACAGGGGGGATTTACGAGCAGTACTTC.

This sequence joins TRBV29-1 and TRBJ2-7, with a possible D match to TRBD1 (6 bases). From germline, CDR1 is SQVTM and CDR2 ANQGSEA. This CDR3 region has 14 residues. With 6 bases removed from V and 2 bases from J, the gap between germline ends came to 17 bases. The CDR3 here is CSVDPGGEAYEQYF. DNA for the CDR3: TGCAGCGTGGACCCTGGGGGCGAGGCCTACGAGCAGTACTTC.

The chain combines TRBV6-1 with TRBJ2-7; 8 positions agree with TRBD1. V shed 3 bases and J 7 bases; nucleotides not matched to a gene: 11. The CDR3 length is 15 residues. Germline V gene data show CDR1 as MNHNS and CDR2 as SASEGT. CDR3 protein: CASSDRGQGLLEQYF. The CDR3 nucleotides are TGTGCCAGCAGTGATCGTGGACAGGGACTTTTGGAGCAGTACTTC.

This clonotype has a handful of counts. The J gene is TRBJ2-4, the V gene TRBV18; a weak D match, TRBD2 (6 bases). The CDR3 covers 18 residues. Germline V lookup: CDR1 KGHSH, CDR2 LQKENI. V was shortened by 3 bases and J by 0 bases, with 18 bases between the two germline ends. For the CDR3, the DNA is TGTGCCAGCTCACCCGCAAGGCGTCTGGGACTAGCCAAAAACATTCAGTACTTC. Amino acid sequence: CASSPARRLGLAKNIQYF.

Only a few counts were recorded for this clonotype. The chain recombines TRBV5-1 with TRBJ2-5, with D perhaps matching TRBD2 (6 bases). From germline, CDR1 is SGHRS and CDR2 YFSETQ. The CDR3 extends over 16 amino acids. Trimming took 0 bases from V and 0 from J, leaving 12 bases between them. The CDR3 DNA is TGCGCCAGCAGCTTGGAGGAGGGGATTCACCAAGAGACCCAGTACTTC. Translation: CASSLEEGIHQETQYF.

This clonotype was observed at least ten times. This chain connects TRBV29-1 to TRBJ2-5; 7 bases line up with TRBD2. The CDR3 is 15 residues long. The V gene's germline CDR1 is SQVTM and CDR2 ANQGSEA. With V trimmed by 1 base and J by 0 bases, 5 bases remained unmatched. CDR3 bases: TGCAGCGTTGAAGCCTCGGGACTAAACCAAGAGACCCAGTACTTC. The encoded protein is CSVEASGLNQETQYF.